This TCR beta chain was profiled in a study of beta chain features in type 1 diabetes. General study results and limits: Patients' naive, central memory and Treg TCRB repertoires seemed closer to one another than those of healthy donors. The VDJ junctions of type 1 diabetes patients carried fewer insertions and more deletions. Moderate yet significant TCRB CDR3 shortening was seen in Type 1 diabetes patients in all four CD4+ subsets.

Sorting that relied on CD45RO/CCR7/CD25/CD127/CD95/CD27 yielded CD4+ naive, central memory, regulatory and stem cell-like memory cells. To note about this clone: Its antigen is still unknown.

Germline CDR1 and CDR2: MNHNY and SVGAGI (reference sequence). The CDR3 runs 16 residues. With 2 bases removed from V and 1 base from J, the gap between germline ends came to 12 bases. The entirety of the isolated RNA underwent reverse transcription, so expressed TCRB transcripts were sequenced. Sequencing was performed with immunoSEQ multiplex PCR; in TCRdb, only in-frame clones are kept and a portion is missing. The table has some 700,000 clones, under 15% seen once; the top ten hold 0.02% to 0.025%. Sample: naive CD4+ T cells from blood. J is TRBJ2-4 and V is TRBV6-6; D gene uncertain. The sequence derives from a man younger than 35 with type 1 diabetes. CDR3 loop: CASSYVQKRAKNIQYF. Here the CDR3 DNA reads TGTGCCAGCAGTTACGTTCAGAAAAGGGCCAAAAACATTCAGTACTTC.